The 15 T cell receptor beta chains given below trace back to one sample, sequenced in a study of blood T cell repertoires in COVID-19. Sequencing used immunoSEQ multiplex PCR; TCRdb keeps in-frame clones, though not all of them. The sample has about 220,000 clones, around 83% seen once. Sequencing used peripheral blood. The receptors were sampled from a woman in her 70s with COVID-19, enrolled during active disease.

The chain is built from TRBV29-1 and TRBJ1-4; D not certain. Germline V gene lookup returns CDR1 SQVTM and CDR2 ANQGSEA. V was clipped by 7 bases and J by 4 bases, with 13 bases between them. The CDR3 sequence is 13 residues long. This CDR3 reads CSGGNRSNEKLFF. The CDR3 DNA is TGCAGCGGCGGGAACCGGAGTAATGAAAAACTGTTTTTT.

The V gene is TRBV6-6, the J gene TRBJ1-1; D is possibly TRBD1 (5 bases). The germline gives CDR1 MNHNY, CDR2 SVGAGI (reference sequence). Trimming stripped 6 bases from V and 0 bases from J, with 11 bases between. CDR3 length: 14 residues. CDR3 in amino acids: CASSLGRVNTEAFF. The CDR3 region has the DNA TGTGCCAGCAGCTTGGGCAGGGTGAACACTGAAGCTTTCTTT.

The chain is built from TRBV24-1 and TRBJ2-7; maybe TRBD1 (6 bases). V lost 9 bases and J lost 5, with 13 bases in between. Germline V CDR1 and CDR2: KGHDR, SFDVKD. The CDR3 is 12 residues long. CDR3 amino acids: CATGAEGDEQYF. As DNA, the CDR3 is TGTGCCACCGGAGCTGAGGGGGACGAGCAGTACTTC.

The rearrangement joins TRBV10-3 to TRBJ2-3, with 9 bases that match TRBD2. This CDR3 spans 14 amino acids. The V segment lost 6 bases and the J segment 1 base; nucleotides outside the gene matches: 2. Germline V gene sequence: CDR1 ENHRY, CDR2 SYGVKD. CDR3 bases: TGTGCCATCAGCTGGACTAGCGGCACAGATACGCAGTATTTT. Translating gives CAISWTSGTDTQYF.

The gene calls are TRBV9 and TRBJ2-1, with TRBD2 identical over 7 bases. There are 13 residues in the CDR3. The V segment lost 0 bases and the J segment 6 bases; nucleotides outside the gene matches: 0. Germline V lookup: CDR1 SGDLS, CDR2 YYNGEE. CDR3: CASSVGLANEQFF. The CDR3 coding sequence is TGTGCCAGCAGCGTAGGACTAGCCAATGAGCAGTTCTTC.

The chain joins TRBV28 to TRBJ1-1; D might be TRBD1 (5 bases). Trimming took 6 bases from V and 0 from J, leaving 20 bases between them. Germline CDR1 is MDHEN and CDR2 is SYDVKM. CDR3 length: 17 amino acids. The CDR3 DNA is TGTGCCAGCAGGGATCTTCTGGACACCACCTTGAACACTGAAGCTTTCTTT. Encoded protein: CASRDLLDTTLNTEAFF.

The chain uses TRBV6-5 and TRBJ1-6; TRBD1 matches 8 bases. CDR1 and CDR2 (germline): MNHEY, SVGAGI. The CDR3 is 15 residues long. The ends lost 6 bases at V and 5 bases at J; junction bases unmatched: 6. Here the CDR3 reads CASRPDRGDNSPLHF. The CDR3 coding sequence is TGTGCCAGCAGGCCCGACAGGGGAGATAATTCACCCCTCCACTTT.

The chain carries TRBV19 and TRBJ2-2; no clear D gene. CDR3 size: 13 residues. V was pared by 7 bases and J by 3 bases, with 9 bases between. The germline gives CDR1 LNHDA, CDR2 SQIVND (reference sequence). This chain's CDR3 is CASKVRDTGELFF. The CDR3, as DNA: TGTGCCAGTAAGGTCCGGGACACCGGGGAGCTGTTTTTT.

The chain links TRBV7-9 to TRBJ2-7, with 12 bases lining up with TRBD2. The V gene end was trimmed by 5 bases and the J gene end by 2 bases; junction bases not matched to a gene: 4. The germline gives CDR1 SEHNR, CDR2 FQNEAQ (reference sequence). This CDR3 spans 15 amino acids. This CDR3 is CASSLTSGGAYEQYF. The CDR3 DNA is TGTGCCAGCAGCCTGACTAGCGGGGGTGCCTACGAGCAGTACTTC.

This sequence joins TRBV6-2 or TRBV6-3 and TRBJ2-7; D may be TRBD1 (5 bases). The length of the CDR3 is 16 residues. The germline V gene has CDR1 MNHEY and CDR2 SVGEGT. V lost 2 bases to trimming and J lost 2 bases, with 16 bases between them. CDR3 in amino acids: CASSYGAQTVTYEQYF. The DNA of the CDR3 is TGTGCCAGCAGTTACGGGGCACAGACAGTGACCTACGAGCAGTACTTC.

The V and J genes are TRBV27 and TRBJ2-5; D gene uncertain. Germline CDR1 MNHEY, CDR2 SMNVEV (reference sequence). The CDR3 is 13 residues long. The germline V and J ends were trimmed by 1 base and 5 bases, with 8 bases remaining between them. The CDR3 reads CASSLFSGETQYF. CDR3 sequence (DNA): TGTGCCAGCAGTTTATTCTCCGGGGAGACCCAGTACTTC.

The V and J genes are TRBV5-1 and TRBJ2-1; D perhaps matches TRBD1 (5 bases). The V gene lost 0 bases and the J gene lost 0 bases, with 10 bases spanning the gap. The CDR3 sequence is 16 residues long. Germline V gene sequence: CDR1 SGHRS, CDR2 YFSETQ. This CDR3 is CASSLGGSLSYNEQFF. The DNA of the CDR3 is TGCGCCAGCAGCTTGGGGGGCAGCCTCTCCTACAATGAGCAGTTCTTC.

The V and J genes are TRBV7-2 and TRBJ1-6; maybe TRBD1 (6 bases). Between the trimmed V and J ends, which lost 3 bases and 6 bases, there was a span of 12 bases. Germline values: CDR1 SGHTA, CDR2 FQGNSA. The CDR3 runs 15 residues. The CDR3 sequence: CASSFQGPSNSPLHF. As DNA, the CDR3 is TGTGCCAGCAGCTTTCAGGGGCCATCTAATTCACCCCTCCACTTT.

This clone was counted between two and nine times. The chain couples TRBV7-9 to TRBJ2-2, with D possibly TRBD1 on 6 matching bases. CDR1 SEHNR and CDR2 FQNEAQ come from the germline V gene (reference sequence). This CDR3 has 12 amino acids. The V gene lost 5 bases and the J gene lost 7 bases, with 8 bases spanning the gap. The DNA for the CDR3 is TGTGCCAGCAGCCTCAGGGGCGGGGAGCTGTTTTTT. Its protein is CASSLRGGELFF.

The rearrangement uses TRBV7-7 and TRBJ2-5; possibly TRBD1 for D (6 bases). Trimming took 5 bases from V and 5 from J, leaving 15 bases between them. Germline assignment: CDR1 SSHAT and CDR2 FNYEAQ (reference sequence). The CDR3 has 14 residues. CDR3 sequence: CASSPLTRGETQYF. CDR3 bases: TGTGCCAGCAGCCCCCTTACAAGGGGGGAGACCCAGTACTTC.